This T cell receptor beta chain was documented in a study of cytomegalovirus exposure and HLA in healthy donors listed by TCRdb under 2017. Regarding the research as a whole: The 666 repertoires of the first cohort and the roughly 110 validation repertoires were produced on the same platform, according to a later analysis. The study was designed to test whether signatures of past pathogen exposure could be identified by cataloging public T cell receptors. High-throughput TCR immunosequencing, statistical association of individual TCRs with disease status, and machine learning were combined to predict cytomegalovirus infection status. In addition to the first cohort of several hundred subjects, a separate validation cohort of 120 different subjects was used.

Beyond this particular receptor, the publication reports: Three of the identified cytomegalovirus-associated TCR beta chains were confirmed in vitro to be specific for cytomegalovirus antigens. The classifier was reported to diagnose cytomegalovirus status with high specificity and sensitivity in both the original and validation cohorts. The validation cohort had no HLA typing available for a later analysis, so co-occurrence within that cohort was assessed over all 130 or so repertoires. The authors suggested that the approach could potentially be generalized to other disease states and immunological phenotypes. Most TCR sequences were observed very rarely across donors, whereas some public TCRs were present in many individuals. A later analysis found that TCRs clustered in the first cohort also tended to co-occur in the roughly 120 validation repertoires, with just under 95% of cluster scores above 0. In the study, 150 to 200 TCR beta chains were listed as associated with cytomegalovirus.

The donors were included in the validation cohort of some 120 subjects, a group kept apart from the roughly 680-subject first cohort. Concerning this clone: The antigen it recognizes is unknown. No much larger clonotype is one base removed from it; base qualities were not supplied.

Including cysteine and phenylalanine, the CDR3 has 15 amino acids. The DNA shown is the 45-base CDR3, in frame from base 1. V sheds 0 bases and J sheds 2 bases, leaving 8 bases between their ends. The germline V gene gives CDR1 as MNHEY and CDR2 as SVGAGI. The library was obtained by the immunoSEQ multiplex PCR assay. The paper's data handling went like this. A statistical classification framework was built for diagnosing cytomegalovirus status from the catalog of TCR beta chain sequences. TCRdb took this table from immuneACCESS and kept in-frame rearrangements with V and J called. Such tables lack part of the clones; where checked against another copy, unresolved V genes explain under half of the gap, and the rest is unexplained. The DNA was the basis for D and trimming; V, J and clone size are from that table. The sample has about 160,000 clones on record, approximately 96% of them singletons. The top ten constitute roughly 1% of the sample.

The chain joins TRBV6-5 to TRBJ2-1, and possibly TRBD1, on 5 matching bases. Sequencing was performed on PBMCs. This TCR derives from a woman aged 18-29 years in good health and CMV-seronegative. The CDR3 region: CASSYSWGAYNEQFF. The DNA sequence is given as TGTGCCAGCAGTTACTCGTGGGGCGCCTACAATGAGCAGTTCTTC.